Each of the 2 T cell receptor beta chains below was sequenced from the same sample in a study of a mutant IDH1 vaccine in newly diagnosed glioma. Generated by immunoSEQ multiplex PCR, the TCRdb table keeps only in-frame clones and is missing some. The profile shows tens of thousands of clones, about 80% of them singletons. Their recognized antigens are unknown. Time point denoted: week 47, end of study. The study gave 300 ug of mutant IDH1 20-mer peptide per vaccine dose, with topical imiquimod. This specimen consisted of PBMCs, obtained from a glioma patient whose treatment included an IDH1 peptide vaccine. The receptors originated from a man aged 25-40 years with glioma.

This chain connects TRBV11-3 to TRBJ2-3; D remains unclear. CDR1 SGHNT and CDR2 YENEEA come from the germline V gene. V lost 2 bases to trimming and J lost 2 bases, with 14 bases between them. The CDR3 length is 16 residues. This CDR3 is CASSLSNPRATDTQYF. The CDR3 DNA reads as TGTGCCAGCAGCTTAAGCAACCCCCGCGCCACAGATACGCAGTATTTT. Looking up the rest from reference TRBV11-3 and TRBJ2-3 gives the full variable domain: EAGVVQSPRYKIIEKKQPVAFWCNPISGHNTLYWYLQNLGQGPELLIRYENEEAVDDSQLPKDRFSAERLKGVDSTLKIQPAELGDSAVYLCASSLSNPRATDTQYFGPGTRLTVL.

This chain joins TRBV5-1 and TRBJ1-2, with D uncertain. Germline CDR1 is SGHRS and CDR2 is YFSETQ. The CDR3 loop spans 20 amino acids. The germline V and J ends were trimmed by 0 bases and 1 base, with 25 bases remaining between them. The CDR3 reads CASSLASTGDGDRGNYGYTF. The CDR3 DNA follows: TGCGCCAGCAGCTTGGCCTCAACCGGTGACGGGGATCGAGGTAACTATGGCTACACCTTC. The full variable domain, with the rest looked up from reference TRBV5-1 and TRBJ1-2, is KAGVTQTPRYLIKTRGQQVTLSCSPISGHRSVSWYQQTPGQGLQFLFEYFSETQRNKGNFPGRFSGRQFSNSRSEMNVSTLELGDSALYLCASSLASTGDGDRGNYGYTFGSGTRLTVV.